The rows below give T cell receptor beta chains drawn from one sample of a study of T-cell memory formation after mild COVID-19. TCRdb recomputed calls from the 5' RACE reads with MiXCR, one row per CDR3 protein. This sample has approximately 260,000 distinct CDR3 sequences, with about a sixth found just once. Sequencing used PBMCs or a T cell subset sorted from them (not recorded which). These receptors were taken from a man aged 18 to 29 who had mild COVID-19 (a few samples of this study predate the infection). Cell type and time point are not known. Both conserved end residues are part of each CDR3.

TRBV7-9 | 15 | CASSPWWEDGDTQYF
TRBV6-2/TRBV6-3 | 12 | CASRNPNQPQHF
TRBV6-5 | 16 | CASSTKTVFNYNEQFF
TRBV6-2/TRBV6-3 | 14 | CASNPGRKIYGYTF
TRBV7-2 | 14 | CASSLAGGSYEQYF
TRBV10-3 | 12 | CAIRGGSDEAFF
TRBV12-3/TRBV12-4 | 13 | CASSLSQNQPQHF
TRBV5-1 | 14 | CASSYQGSMDTQYF
TRBV11-2 | 12 | CASSPGGQRAFF
TRBV4-2 | 16 | CASSLGSGGAKNIQYF
TRBV12-3/TRBV12-4 | 14 | CASTPGQAYYGYTF
TRBV29-1 | 12 | CSVGQHNQPQHF
TRBV12-3/TRBV12-4 | 19 | CASSPGLIFGGRRGQPQHF
TRBV6-5 | 14 | CASGGPIGTYGYTF
TRBV2 | 14 | CASRPTSGGYEQYF
TRBV4-2 | 16 | CASSTRGGGKNQPQHF
TRBV7-9 | 13 | CASSQQGADEQYF
TRBV5-1 | 16 | CASSLRVRATSTEAFF
TRBV5-1 | 17 | CASSLGRSRRYNSPLHF
TRBV7-3 | 16 | CASSFGGPRSTDTQYF
TRBV10-3 | 14 | CAISVGTVNTEAFF
TRBV12-3/TRBV12-4 | 12 | CASSFSQAEAFF
TRBV25-1 | 17 | CASSEGTSASVDNEQFF
TRBV20-1 | 12 | CSAERSTDTQYF
TRBV19 | 14 | CASKLDRGNTEAFF
TRBV7-2 | 13 | CASSRPVNSPLHF
TRBV25-1 | 12 | CASREFGNTIYF
TRBV5-1 | 16 | CASSHGDRGRGAEAFF
TRBV6-5 | 13 | CASSSPGTDTQYF
TRBV14 | 15 | CASSLQGAYNEKLFF
TRBV7-7 | 12 | CASSFGGGEQFF
TRBV6-5 | 14 | CASSPGQRNQPQHF
TRBV4-3 | 18 | CASSLLPPGTISTDTQYF
TRBV11-2 | 14 | CASSTLRGRNEQFF
TRBV18 | 17 | CASSPRGTGGLNTEAFF
TRBV4-1 | 15 | CASSEGLGRRGEQFF
TRBV20-1 | 15 | CSASPRTSGGYEQYF
TRBV7-8 | 15 | CASSLRRGGAYEQYF
TRBV6-1 | 14 | CASSEGAGSGGYTF
TRBV7-2 | 15 | CASSWPPGQGRGYTF
TRBV30 | 13 | CAWSGMGGNEQFF
TRBV5-6 | 15 | CASSLVRQGNTEAFF
TRBV20-1 | 12 | CSAFSGANVLTF
TRBV18 | 14 | CASSGAQGRTEAFF
TRBV18 | 14 | CASSYVSSGSPLHF
TRBV5-1 | 15 | CASSYSGGAVETQYF
TRBV20-1 | 14 | CSARSRTGGDTQYF
TRBV7-9 | 13 | CASSPNGDTEAFF